This T cell receptor (beta chain) emerged from a study of cytomegalovirus exposure and HLA in healthy donors. In the PCR, 60 Vbeta and 13 Jbeta primers were used. Produced via immunoSEQ multiplex PCR; TCRdb's table is partial and in-frame only. This sample has roughly 130,000 clones, with just over 65% found just once. Findings and caveats of the study: The classifier reportedly diagnosed cytomegalovirus status with high specificity and sensitivity. For TCR beta chains, V- and J-gene trimming was later linked to a missense DCLRE1C variant. A later analysis showed TCR association rates differing by HLA locus, peaking at DRB1 and lowest at HLA-C. With further analysis later on, most CMV-associated TCR beta chains appeared HLA-restricted.

Between the trimmed V and J ends, which lost 5 bases and 2 bases, there was a span of 12 bases. Germline V lookup: CDR1 SGHTA, CDR2 FQGTGA. The CDR3 spans 14 residues. Points on this clone: Its antigen is not identified.

The source is a woman aged 60 to 75 in good health and CMV-seronegative. Source material: PBMCs. The gene calls are TRBV7-3 and TRBJ2-5, with a possible D match to TRBD2 (5 bases). CDR3 nucleotide sequence: TGTGCCAGCAGCCAAGGCGGGTGGCAAGAGACCCAGTACTTC. It encodes CASSQGGWQETQYF.